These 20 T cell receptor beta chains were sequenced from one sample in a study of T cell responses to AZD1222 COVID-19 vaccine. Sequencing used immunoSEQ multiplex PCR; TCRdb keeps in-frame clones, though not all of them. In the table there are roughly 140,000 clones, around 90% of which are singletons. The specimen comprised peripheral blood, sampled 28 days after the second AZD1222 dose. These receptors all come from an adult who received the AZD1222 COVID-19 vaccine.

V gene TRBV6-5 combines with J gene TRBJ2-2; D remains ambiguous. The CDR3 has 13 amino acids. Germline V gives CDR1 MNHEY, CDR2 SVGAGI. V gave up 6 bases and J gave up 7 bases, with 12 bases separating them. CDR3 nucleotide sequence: TGTGCCAGCAGACAGCACGAGGTCGGGGAGCTGTTTTTT. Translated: CASRQHEVGELFF.

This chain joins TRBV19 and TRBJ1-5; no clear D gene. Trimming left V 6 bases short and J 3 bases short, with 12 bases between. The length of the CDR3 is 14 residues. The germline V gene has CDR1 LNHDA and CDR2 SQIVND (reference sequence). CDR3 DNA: TGTGCCAGTAGCCCGACGGCTATCAATCAGCCCCAGCATTTT. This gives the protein CASSPTAINQPQHF.

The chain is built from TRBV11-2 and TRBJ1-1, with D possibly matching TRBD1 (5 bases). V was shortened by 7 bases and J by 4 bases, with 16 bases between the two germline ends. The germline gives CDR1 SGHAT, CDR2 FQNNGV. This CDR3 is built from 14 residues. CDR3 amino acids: CASTSGGVGTEAFF. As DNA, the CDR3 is TGTGCCAGCACCTCGGGAGGGGTGGGCACTGAAGCTTTCTTT. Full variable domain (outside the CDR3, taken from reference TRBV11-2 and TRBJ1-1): EAGVAQSPRYKIIEKRQSVAFWCNPISGHATLYWYQQILGQGPKLLIQFQNNGVVDDSQLPKDRFSAERLKGVDSTLKIQPAKLEDSAVYLCASTSGGVGTEAFFGQGTRLTVV.

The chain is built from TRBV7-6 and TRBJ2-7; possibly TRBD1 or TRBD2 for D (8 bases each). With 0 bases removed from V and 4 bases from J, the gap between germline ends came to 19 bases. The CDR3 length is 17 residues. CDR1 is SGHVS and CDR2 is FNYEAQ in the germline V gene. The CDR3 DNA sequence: TGTGCCAGCAGCTTAGCGCGGGCAGGGGGCGGGAGGTACGAGCAGTACTTC. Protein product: CASSLARAGGGRYEQYF.

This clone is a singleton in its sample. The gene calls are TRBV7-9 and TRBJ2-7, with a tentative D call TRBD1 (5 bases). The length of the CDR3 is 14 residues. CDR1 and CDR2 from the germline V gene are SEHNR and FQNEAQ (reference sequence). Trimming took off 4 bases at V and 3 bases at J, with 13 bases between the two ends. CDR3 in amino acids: CASSSLRENYEQYF. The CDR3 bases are TGTGCCAGCAGCTCCCTCAGGGAAAACTACGAGCAGTACTTC.

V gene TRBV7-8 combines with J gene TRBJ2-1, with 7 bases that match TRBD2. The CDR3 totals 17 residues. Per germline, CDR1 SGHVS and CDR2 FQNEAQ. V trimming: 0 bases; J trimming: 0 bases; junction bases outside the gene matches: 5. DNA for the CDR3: TGTGCCAGCAGCTTAGCGGCGCGCGGGAGCTCCTACAATGAGCAGTTCTTC. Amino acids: CASSLAARGSSYNEQFF.

The CDR3 sequence: CASSLGARRTQETQYF. The CDR3 DNA reads as TGTGCCAGCAGCTTAGGAGCCCGGAGGACCCAAGAGACCCAGTACTTC. This chain joins TRBV7-2 and TRBJ2-5; D perhaps matches TRBD2 (5 bases). Per germline, CDR1 SGHTA and CDR2 FQGNSA. V lost 1 base and J 1 base, leaving 13 bases between the germline ends. CDR3 length: 16 amino acids. Filled out from reference TRBV7-2 and TRBJ2-5, the complete variable domain reads GAGVSQSPSNKVTEKGKDVELRCDPISGHTALYWYRQSLGQGLEFLIYFQGNSAPDKSGLPSDRFSAERTGGSVSTLTIQRTQQEDSAVYLCASSLGARRTQETQYFGPGTRLLVL.

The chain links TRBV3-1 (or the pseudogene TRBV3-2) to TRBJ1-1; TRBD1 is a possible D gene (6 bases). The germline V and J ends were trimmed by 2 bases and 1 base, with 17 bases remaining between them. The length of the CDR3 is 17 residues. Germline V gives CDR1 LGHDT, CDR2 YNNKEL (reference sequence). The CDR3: CASSQQIRGRGNTEAFF. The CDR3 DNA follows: TGTGCCAGCAGCCAACAAATCAGGGGAAGGGGGAACACTGAAGCTTTCTTT.

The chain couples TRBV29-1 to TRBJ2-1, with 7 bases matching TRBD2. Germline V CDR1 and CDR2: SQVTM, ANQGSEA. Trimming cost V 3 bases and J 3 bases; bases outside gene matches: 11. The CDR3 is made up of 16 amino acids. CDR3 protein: CSVEGYGEGYYNEQFF. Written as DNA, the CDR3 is TGCAGCGTTGAGGGGTACGGGGAGGGCTACTACAATGAGCAGTTCTTC.

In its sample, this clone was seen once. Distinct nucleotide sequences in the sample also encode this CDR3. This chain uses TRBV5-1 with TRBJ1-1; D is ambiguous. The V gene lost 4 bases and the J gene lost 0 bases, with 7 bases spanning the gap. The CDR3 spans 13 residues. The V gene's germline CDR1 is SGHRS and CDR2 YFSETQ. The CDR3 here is CASSLYMNTEAFF. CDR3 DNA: TGCGCCAGCAGCCTTTACATGAACACTGAAGCTTTCTTT.

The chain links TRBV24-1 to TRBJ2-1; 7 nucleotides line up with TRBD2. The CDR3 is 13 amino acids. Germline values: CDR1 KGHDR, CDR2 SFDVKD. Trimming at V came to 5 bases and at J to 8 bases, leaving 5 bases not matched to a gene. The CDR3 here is CATSVTTSHEQFF. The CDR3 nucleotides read TGTGCCACCAGTGTCACGACTAGCCATGAGCAGTTCTTC.

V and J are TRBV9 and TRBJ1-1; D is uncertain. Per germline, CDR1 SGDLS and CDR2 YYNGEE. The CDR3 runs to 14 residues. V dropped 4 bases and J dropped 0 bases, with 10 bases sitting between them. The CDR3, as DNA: TGTGCCAGCAGCTTCATACAGCTGAACACTGAAGCTTTCTTT. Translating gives CASSFIQLNTEAFF.

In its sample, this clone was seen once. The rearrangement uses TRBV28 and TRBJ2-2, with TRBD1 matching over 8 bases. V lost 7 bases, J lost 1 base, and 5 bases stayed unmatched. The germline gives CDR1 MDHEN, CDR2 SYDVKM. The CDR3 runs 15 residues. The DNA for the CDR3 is TGTGCCAGCACCCTGGACAGGGAGAACACCGGGGAGCTGTTTTTT. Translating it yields CASTLDRENTGELFF.

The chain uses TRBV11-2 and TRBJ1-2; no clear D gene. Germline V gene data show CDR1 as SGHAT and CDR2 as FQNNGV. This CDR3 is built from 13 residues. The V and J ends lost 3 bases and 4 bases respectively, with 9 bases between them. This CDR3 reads CASSFSAAYGYTF. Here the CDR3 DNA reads TGTGCCAGCAGCTTCTCGGCCGCCTATGGCTACACCTTC.

DNA of the CDR3: TGTGCCAGCAGCGAGACAGGGGAACCCTGGAGAGGCTACACCTTC. It translates to CASSETGEPWRGYTF. The chain recombines TRBV9 with TRBJ1-2; TRBD1 matches at 8 bases. Per the germline V gene, CDR1 is SGDLS and CDR2 is YYNGEE. V gave up 3 bases and J gave up 8 bases; unmatched junction bases: 12. The CDR3 is made up of 15 amino acids.

The CDR3 sequence is CAWSSRVDYGYTF. CDR3 DNA sequence: TGTGCCTGGAGCTCCAGGGTGGATTACGGCTACACCTTC. J is TRBJ1-2 and V is TRBV30, with D possibly TRBD1 on 5 matching bases. Germline assignment: CDR1 GTSNPN and CDR2 SVGIG (reference sequence). There are 13 residues in the CDR3. Trimming shortened V by 3 bases and J by 8 bases, and 16 bases separated the two germline ends.

The CDR3, as DNA: TGTGCCAGCAGCTTACCCCGGGACAGGGGATACACCATATATTTT. Encoded protein: CASSLPRDRGYTIYF. This chain connects TRBV7-9 to TRBJ1-3; TRBD1 aligns across 10 bases. This CDR3 comprises 15 residues. In germline, CDR1 is SEHNR, CDR2 FQNEAQ (reference sequence). J lost 8 bases, V lost 2 bases, and 6 bases had no gene match.

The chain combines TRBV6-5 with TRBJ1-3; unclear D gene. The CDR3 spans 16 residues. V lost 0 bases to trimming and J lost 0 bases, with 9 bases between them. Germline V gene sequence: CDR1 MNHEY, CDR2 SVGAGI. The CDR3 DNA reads TGTGCCAGCAGTTACTCTCCCCCAAGCTCTGGAAACACCATATATTTT. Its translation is CASSYSPPSSGNTIYF.

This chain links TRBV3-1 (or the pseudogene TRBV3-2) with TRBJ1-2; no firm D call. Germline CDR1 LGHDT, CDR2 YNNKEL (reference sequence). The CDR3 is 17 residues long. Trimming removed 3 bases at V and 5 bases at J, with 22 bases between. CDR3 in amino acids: CASSQRLLTVGRYGYTF. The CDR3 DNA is TGTGCCAGCAGCCAGAGATTGTTAACAGTGGGGAGGTATGGCTACACCTTC.

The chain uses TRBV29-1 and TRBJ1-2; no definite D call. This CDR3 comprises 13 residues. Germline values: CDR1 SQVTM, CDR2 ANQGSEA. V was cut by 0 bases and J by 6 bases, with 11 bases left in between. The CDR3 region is CSVEDRSLDGYTF. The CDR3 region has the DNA TGCAGCGTTGAAGACAGGAGTTTGGATGGCTACACCTTC.